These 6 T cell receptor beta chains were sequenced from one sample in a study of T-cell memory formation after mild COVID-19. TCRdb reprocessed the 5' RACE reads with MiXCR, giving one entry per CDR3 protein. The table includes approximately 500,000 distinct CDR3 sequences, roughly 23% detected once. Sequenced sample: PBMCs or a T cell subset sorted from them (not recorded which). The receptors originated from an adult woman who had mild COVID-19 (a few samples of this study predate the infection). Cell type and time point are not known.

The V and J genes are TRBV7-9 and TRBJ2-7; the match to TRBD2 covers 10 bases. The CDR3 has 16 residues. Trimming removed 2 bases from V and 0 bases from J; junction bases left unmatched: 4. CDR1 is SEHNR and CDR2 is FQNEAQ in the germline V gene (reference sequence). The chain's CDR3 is CASSLWLAGASYEQYF. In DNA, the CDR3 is TGTGCCAGCAGCTTATGGCTAGCGGGAGCCTCCTACGAGCAGTACTTC.

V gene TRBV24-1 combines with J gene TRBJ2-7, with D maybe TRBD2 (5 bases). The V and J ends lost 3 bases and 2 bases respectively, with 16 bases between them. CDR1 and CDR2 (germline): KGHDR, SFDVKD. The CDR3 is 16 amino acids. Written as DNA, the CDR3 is TGTGCCACCAGTGATGGGAGTTCCGGTCGGGCCTACGAGCAGTACTTC. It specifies CATSDGSSGRAYEQYF.

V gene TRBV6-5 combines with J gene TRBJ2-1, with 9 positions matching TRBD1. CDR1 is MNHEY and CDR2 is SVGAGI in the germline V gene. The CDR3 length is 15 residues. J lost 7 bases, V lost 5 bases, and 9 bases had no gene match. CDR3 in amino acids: CASSPGTGWENEQFF. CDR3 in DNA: TGTGCCAGCAGTCCCGGGACAGGGTGGGAAAATGAGCAGTTCTTC.

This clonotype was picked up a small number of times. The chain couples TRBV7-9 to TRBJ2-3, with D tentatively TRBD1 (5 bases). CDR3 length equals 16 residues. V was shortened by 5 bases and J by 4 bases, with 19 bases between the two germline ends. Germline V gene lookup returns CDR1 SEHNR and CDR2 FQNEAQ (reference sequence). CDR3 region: CASSPPPRRQSDTQYF. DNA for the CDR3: TGTGCCAGCAGCCCCCCCCCGCGCCGACAGTCAGATACGCAGTATTTT.

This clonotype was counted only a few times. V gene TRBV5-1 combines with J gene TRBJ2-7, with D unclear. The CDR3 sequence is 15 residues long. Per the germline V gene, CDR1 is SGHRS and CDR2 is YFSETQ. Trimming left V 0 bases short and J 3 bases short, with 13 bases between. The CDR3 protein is CASSLVLGNSYEQYF. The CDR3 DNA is TGCGCCAGCAGCTTGGTGTTGGGAAATAGCTACGAGCAGTACTTC.

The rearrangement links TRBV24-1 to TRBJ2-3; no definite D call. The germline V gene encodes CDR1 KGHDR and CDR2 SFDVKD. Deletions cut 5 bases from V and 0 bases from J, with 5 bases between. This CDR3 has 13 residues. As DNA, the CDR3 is TGTGCCACCAGTGCATTCAGCACAGATACGCAGTATTTT. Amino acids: CATSAFSTDTQYF.